Following are 8 T cell receptor beta chains from one sample sequenced in a study of blood T cell repertoires in COVID-19. Repertoires were generated with immunoSEQ multiplex PCR, while TCRdb's copy carries only in-frame clones and drops some. In the table there are over 200,000 clones, approximately 84% of which are singletons. Sequences were obtained from peripheral blood. These receptors were collected from a woman between 50 and 59 years old with active or convalescent COVID-19.

This sequence joins TRBV7-9 and TRBJ1-2, with TRBD1 identical over 10 bases. The CDR3 is 15 amino acids. Germline-derived CDR1 and CDR2 are SEHNR and FQNEAQ (reference sequence). Trimming removed 7 bases from V and 8 bases from J; junction bases left unmatched: 13. CDR3 amino acids: CASNGQGVSSRGYTF. The CDR3 DNA is TGTGCCAGCAACGGACAGGGGGTTAGTTCTCGGGGCTACACCTTC.

V and J are TRBV5-1 and TRBJ2-7, with a tentative D call TRBD1 (6 bases). V was trimmed by 4 bases and J by 2 bases, leaving 16 bases between them. The CDR3 contains 15 residues. Germline V gene sequence: CDR1 SGHRS, CDR2 YFSETQ. In DNA form, the CDR3 reads TGCGCCAGCAGCAAGGACAAGGGGGTCGCCTACGAGCAGTACTTC. This sequence encodes CASSKDKGVAYEQYF.

The chain carries TRBV5-5 and TRBJ1-5, with 7 bases lining up with TRBD1. Trimming cost V 4 bases and J 6 bases; bases outside gene matches: 4. The V gene's germline CDR1 is SGHKS and CDR2 YYEKEE (reference sequence). This CDR3 is built from 13 residues. The CDR3 coding sequence is TGTGCCAGCAGCATGACAGGGAGTCAGCCCCAGCATTTT. This encodes CASSMTGSQPQHF.

This clone showed up just once. This CDR3 is CATSRGTSGGSDTQYF. The CDR3 nucleotides are TGTGCCACCAGCAGAGGGACTAGCGGGGGGTCAGATACGCAGTATTTT. This sequence joins TRBV15 and TRBJ2-3, with 14 bases lining up with TRBD2. V gave up 1 base and J gave up 4 bases; unmatched junction bases: 1. This CDR3 is 16 amino acids long. The germline V gene encodes CDR1 LNHNV and CDR2 YYDKDF (reference sequence).

The J gene is TRBJ1-1, the V gene TRBV7-9; a weak D match, TRBD1 (5 bases). The germline V gene encodes CDR1 SEHNR and CDR2 FQNEAQ (reference sequence). Trimming removed 5 bases from V and 5 bases from J, with 12 bases in between. This CDR3 comprises 13 residues. The CDR3 is CASSPREGTEAFF. The CDR3 nucleotides read TGTGCCAGCAGCCCCAGGGAGGGAACTGAAGCTTTCTTT.

The count of this clone is one. CDR3 DNA: TGTGCCAGCAGTGACTCAGAGGGTCCGGCAGAGGAAGCTTTCTTT. This codes for CASSDSEGPAEEAFF. This chain uses TRBV6-4 with TRBJ1-1; D ambiguous. This CDR3 has 15 amino acids. The germline V and J ends were trimmed by 0 bases and 8 bases, with 16 bases remaining between them. Per germline, CDR1 MRHNA and CDR2 SNTAGT.

As for this clone: The sample contains more than one DNA sequence encoding this CDR3. The J gene is TRBJ2-1, the V gene TRBV28, with TRBD1 identical over 7 bases. V was pared by 5 bases and J by 0 bases, with 4 bases of the junction left unmatched. The CDR3 is made up of 15 amino acids. The germline CDR1 and CDR2 sequences are MDHEN and SYDVKM. In DNA, the CDR3 is TGTGCCAGCAGTCGAGGGGGCAGCTCCTACAATGAGCAGTTCTTC. This encodes CASSRGGSSYNEQFF.

The chain links TRBV24-1 to TRBJ2-2, with TRBD1 matching 9 bases. There are 15 residues in the CDR3. Germline V gene lookup returns CDR1 KGHDR and CDR2 SFDVKD. Trimming at V came to 4 bases and at J to 4 bases, leaving 3 bases not matched to a gene. The CDR3 region has the DNA TGTGCCACCAGTGACCCGGACAGGGGCACCGGGGAGCTGTTTTTT. Protein product: CATSDPDRGTGELFF.